The 9 T cell receptor beta chains given below trace back to one sample, sequenced in a study of T cells in Graves' hyperthyroidism and ophthalmopathy. RNA transcripts provided the source from which TCR beta CDR3 regions were amplified. HTBI primers drove first-round RT-PCR of the TCR CDR3. TCRdb re-called the multiplex PCR reads with MiXCR, one entry per CDR3 protein. In the table there are some 150,000 distinct CDR3 sequences, around 21% of which are singletons. The sequenced material came from blood. Receptor source: a woman aged 45 to 65 with Graves' hyperthyroidism that later progressed to Graves' ophthalmopathy.

Many counts were recorded for this clonotype. The rearrangement links TRBV6-2 or TRBV6-3 to TRBJ2-3, with D uncertain. The CDR3 runs to 11 residues. With 6 bases removed from V and 5 bases from J, the gap between germline ends came to 6 bases. Looked up from germline, CDR1 is MNHEY and CDR2 is SVGEGT. CDR3 sequence: CASRVGDTQYF. The DNA for the CDR3 is TGTGCCAGCAGGGTTGGAGATACGCAGTATTTT.

This clonotype was observed at least ten times. The rearrangement uses TRBV7-9 and TRBJ2-7; maybe TRBD2 (5 bases). Trimming took 5 bases from V and 7 from J, leaving 15 bases between them. Germline CDR1 is SEHNR and CDR2 is FQNEAQ (reference sequence). The CDR3 length is 13 residues. CDR3 sequence (DNA): TGTGCCAGCAGCCTCCTAGGACCGGGGGAGCAGTACTTC. Its protein is CASSLLGPGEQYF.

This clonotype was seen ten or more times. The gene calls are TRBV3-1 and TRBJ1-1, with D unclear. CDR3 length: 14 amino acids. Trimming left V 1 base short and J 6 bases short, with 12 bases between. The germline gives CDR1 LGHDT, CDR2 YNNKEL (reference sequence). In nucleotides, the CDR3 is TGTGCCAGCAGCCAAGTTAGTCAGATCTCTGAAGCTTTCTTT. Encoded protein: CASSQVSQISEAFF. Drawing the rest from reference TRBV3-1 and TRBJ1-1, the complete variable domain is DTAVSQTPKYLVTQMGNDKSIKCEQNLGHDTMYWYKQDSKKFLKIMFSYNNKELIINETVPNRFSPKSPDKAHLNLHINSLELGDSAVYFCASSQVSQISEAFFGQGTRLTVV.

The chain has TRBV20-1 and TRBJ2-1; 16 bases are shared with TRBD2. Germline V gene sequence: CDR1 DFQATT, CDR2 SNEGSKA (reference sequence). V shed 3 bases, J shed 3 bases, and the junction held 8 bases outside the gene matches. This CDR3 has 18 amino acids. CDR3 sequence: CSAREVGLAGGRYNEQFF. The CDR3 DNA reads as TGCAGTGCTAGGGAAGTGGGACTAGCGGGAGGGCGCTACAATGAGCAGTTCTTC.

This clonotype was picked up many times. V usage is TRBV28 and J usage is TRBJ2-1, with TRBD2 matching over 11 bases. The CDR3 is 15 residues long. V gave up 7 bases and J gave up 7 bases; unmatched junction bases: 9. CDR1 and CDR2 (germline): MDHEN, SYDVKM. The DNA of the CDR3 is TGTGCCAGCACCGCCGTACCTAGCGGGGGGAATGAGCAGTTCTTC. Encoded protein: CASTAVPSGGNEQFF.

The sample holds many counts of this clonotype. The chain uses TRBV6-1 and TRBJ1-2, with 9 bases that match TRBD1. CDR1 and CDR2 (germline): MNHNS, SASEGT. J was trimmed by 6 bases and V by 5 bases; bases with no gene match: 7. The CDR3 sequence is 14 residues long. CDR3 protein: CASSFTGGENGYTF. The CDR3 DNA reads as TGTGCCAGCAGTTTCACAGGGGGCGAAAATGGCTACACCTTC.

This clonotype was seen a handful of times. The chain links TRBV19 to TRBJ2-1; D is perhaps TRBD1 (5 bases). Trimming cost V 5 bases and J 4 bases, with 9 bases left between them. Germline-derived CDR1 and CDR2 are LNHDA and SQIVND (reference sequence). The CDR3 length is 13 residues. The DNA of the CDR3 is TGTGCCAGTAGTGGGAACAGGTACAATGAGCAGTTCTTC. This sequence encodes CASSGNRYNEQFF.

The chain recombines TRBV6-1 with TRBJ2-3, with 10 bases matching TRBD2. The CDR3 totals 13 residues. V lost 5 bases, J lost 4 bases, and 0 bases stayed unmatched. CDR1 MNHNS and CDR2 SASEGT come from the germline V gene. Here the CDR3 DNA reads TGTGCCAGCAGTAGCGGGAGGGCAGATACGCAGTATTTT. This sequence encodes CASSSGRADTQYF.

The chain employs TRBV28 and TRBJ2-7; D might be TRBD2 (5 bases). This CDR3 has 13 amino acids. The germline V gene has CDR1 MDHEN and CDR2 SYDVKM. V gave up 3 bases and J gave up 3 bases, with 9 bases separating them. CDR3 in amino acids: CASSFGLDYEQYF. DNA for the CDR3: TGTGCCAGCAGTTTCGGACTGGACTACGAGCAGTACTTC.